The 32 T cell receptor beta chains reported below all come from one sample, sequenced in a study of Graves' ophthalmopathy and Graves' hyperthyroidism. The TCR beta CDR3 regions underwent amplification from RNA transcripts. First-round RT-PCR used HTBI primers; second-round multiplex PCR followed. TCRdb re-called the multiplex PCR reads through MiXCR, storing one row per CDR3 protein. The sample consists of some 410,000 distinct CDR3 sequences, more than 20% of them appearing once. Sequences were obtained from peripheral blood. Receptors originate from a woman between 18 and 30 years old with stable Graves' hyperthyroidism.

This clonotype was counted many times. J is TRBJ1-1 and V is TRBV3-1; D is perhaps TRBD1 (6 bases). The CDR3 runs to 15 residues. V lost 4 bases, J lost 3 bases, and 15 bases lay in between. CDR1 and CDR2 from the germline V gene are LGHDT and YNNKEL (reference sequence). CDR3 DNA sequence: TGTGCCAGCAGCCCCTGGACAGCTGGGGACACTGAAGCTTTCTTT. This sequence encodes CASSPWTAGDTEAFF. Together with reference TRBV3-1 and TRBJ1-1, the CDR3 gives the full variable domain: DTAVSQTPKYLVTQMGNDKSIKCEQNLGHDTMYWYKQDSKKFLKIMFSYNNKELIINETVPNRFSPKSPDKAHLNLHINSLELGDSAVYFCASSPWTAGDTEAFFGQGTRLTVV.

The gene calls are TRBV28 and TRBJ2-7; possible D gene TRBD1, 6 bases. Germline CDR1 and CDR2: MDHEN and SYDVKM. This CDR3 comprises 13 residues. The germline V and J ends were trimmed by 3 bases and 2 bases, with 8 bases remaining between them. The CDR3 loop is CASSFRQAYEQYF. In nucleotides, the CDR3 is TGTGCCAGCAGTTTCCGACAGGCCTACGAGCAGTACTTC.

This clonotype was found many times. V usage is TRBV28 and J usage is TRBJ1-3, with unresolved D. The germline gives CDR1 MDHEN, CDR2 SYDVKM. The V end lost 6 bases, the J end lost 3 bases, and 9 bases lay between the germline ends. The CDR3 is 13 amino acids. CDR3 sequence: CASRLGIGNTIYF. As DNA, the CDR3 is TGTGCCAGCAGGCTCGGCATTGGAAACACCATATATTTT.

This clonotype was observed many times. This chain joins TRBV20-1 and TRBJ2-5; D is undetermined. CDR3 size: 14 residues. Germline V gene lookup returns CDR1 DFQATT and CDR2 SNEGSKA (reference sequence). With 6 bases removed from V and 3 bases from J, the gap between germline ends came to 17 bases. DNA for the CDR3: TGCAGTGCCCCACTTTTCCTTAGGGAAGAGACCCAGTACTTC. Residues: CSAPLFLREETQYF.

This clonotype has more than one count but fewer than ten. V is TRBV30 and J is TRBJ2-7; the D gene is possibly TRBD1 (5 bases). V lost 4 bases and J 6 bases, leaving 16 bases between the germline ends. The CDR3 is made up of 13 amino acids. Germline CDR1 is GTSNPN and CDR2 is SVGIG (reference sequence). The CDR3 region is CAWKPRQLGEQYF. The CDR3 DNA reads as TGTGCCTGGAAGCCCCGACAGCTCGGCGAGCAGTACTTC.

This clonotype showed up many times. The V call is TRBV12-3 or TRBV12-4, the J call TRBJ1-3; D is unresolved. The CDR3 sequence is 11 residues long. Trimming took 5 bases from V and 9 from J, leaving 8 bases between them. The CDR3 is CASSPTGTIYF. In DNA, the CDR3 is TGTGCCAGCAGTCCCACGGGCACCATATATTTT.

J is TRBJ1-1 and V is TRBV20-1; D gene ambiguous. The CDR3 is 14 amino acids. Germline lookup yields CDR1 DFQATT and CDR2 SNEGSKA (reference sequence). Trimming left V 3 bases short and J 3 bases short, with 14 bases between. CDR3 in amino acids: CSARYRELHTEAFF. The CDR3 nucleotides read TGCAGTGCTAGGTATCGGGAACTACACACTGAAGCTTTCTTT.

This chain links TRBV20-1 with TRBJ1-5, with 9 bases matching TRBD1. There are 14 residues in the CDR3. V lost 3 bases and J lost 7; bases outside the gene matches: 7. Germline CDR1 is DFQATT and CDR2 is SNEGSKA (reference sequence). DNA of the CDR3: TGCAGTGCTAGCAGCGCGACAGGGGGACAGCCCCAGCATTTT. It encodes CSASSATGGQPQHF.

This clonotype appeared many times. The V gene is TRBV10-3, the J gene TRBJ2-5, with D possibly TRBD1 on 6 matching bases. The CDR3 runs to 14 residues. Per the germline V gene, CDR1 is ENHRY and CDR2 is SYGVKD. V lost 4 bases and J lost 5, with 14 bases in between. CDR3 sequence (DNA): TGTGCCATCAGTGTAACAGGGTCCGGCGAGACCCAGTACTTC. Amino acids: CAISVTGSGETQYF.

This rearrangement joins TRBV14 to TRBJ1-3; a possible D gene is TRBD1 (5 bases). The CDR3 length is 14 residues. V was pared by 4 bases and J by 7 bases, with 14 bases between. CDR1 SGHDN and CDR2 FVKESK come from the germline V gene. The DNA of the CDR3 is TGTGCCAGCAGCCCCTCAGGGCGGGGGAACACCATATATTTT. Translation gives CASSPSGRGNTIYF.

In the case of this clonotype: One base away lies a much larger clone, so this may be a sequencing read error. The chain combines TRBV11-2 with TRBJ2-2; unclear D gene. Trimming stripped 5 bases from V and 1 base from J, with 5 bases between. CDR3 size: 13 residues. CDR1 is SGHAT and CDR2 is FQNNGV in the germline V gene. The chain's CDR3 is CASSTRNTGELFF. Written as DNA, the CDR3 is TGTGCCAGCAGCACAAGGAACACCGGGGAGCTGTTTTTT. The whole variable domain, remainder taken from reference TRBV11-2 and TRBJ2-2, is EAGVAQSPRYKIIEKRQSVAFWCNPISGHATLYWYQQILGQGPKLLIQFQNNGVVDDSQLPKDRFSAERLKGVDSTLKIQPAKLEDSAVYLCASSTRNTGELFFGEGSRLTVL.

This clonotype has ten or more counts. Written as DNA, the CDR3 is TGCGCCAGCCTCCGGGGCCCGTCGGGGGACGAGCAGTACTTC. It encodes CASLRGPSGDEQYF. The chain employs TRBV5-1 and TRBJ2-7, with a possible D match to TRBD2 (6 bases). The CDR3 spans 14 residues. The V end lost 7 bases, the J end lost 5 bases, and 19 bases lay between the germline ends. Looked up from germline, CDR1 is SGHRS and CDR2 is YFSETQ.

This clonotype was observed many times. The chain carries TRBV11-3 and TRBJ2-7; D is unresolved. Germline CDR1 reads SGHNT; CDR2 reads YENEEA. The ends were cut back, 5 bases at V and 3 bases at J, with 29 bases in the middle. The CDR3 covers 19 residues. The CDR3 DNA sequence: TGTGCCAGCAGCCAACAAAAAAGAGAGACCCGCTTTGGGGACTACGAGCAGTACTTC. Translating it yields CASSQQKRETRFGDYEQYF.

The chain carries TRBV30 and TRBJ1-2; unclear D gene. CDR1 is GTSNPN, CDR2 SVGIG, per germline (reference sequence). Trimming took 0 bases from V and 4 from J, leaving 6 bases between them. This CDR3 comprises 12 residues. The CDR3 region is CAWSVASYGYTF. The CDR3 nucleotides read TGTGCCTGGAGTGTAGCGAGCTATGGCTACACCTTC.

V usage is TRBV28 and J usage is TRBJ2-7; 7 positions agree with TRBD2. The CDR3 consists of 14 residues. Germline CDR1 and CDR2: MDHEN and SYDVKM. For the CDR3, the DNA is TGTGCCAGCAGCCCTGGACTAGAGTCCTACGAGCAGTACGTA. Residues: CASSPGLESYEQYV.

The chain carries TRBV12-3 or TRBV12-4 and TRBJ2-4; D is uncertain. This CDR3 contains 14 residues. V lost 6 bases to trimming and J lost 2 bases, with 11 bases between them. The CDR3 sequence is CASSRRGTKNIQYF. In nucleotides, the CDR3 is TGTGCCAGCAGCAGGAGAGGAACCAAAAACATTCAGTACTTC.

For this clonotype: Sequence at one end of the junction differs from germline and may be a read error. The chain couples TRBV18 to TRBJ2-4, with 9 positions matching TRBD1. The CDR3 loop spans 17 amino acids. Germline V lookup: CDR1 KGHSH, CDR2 LQKENI. In DNA, the CDR3 is TGTGCCAGCTCACCGCTAGGACAGGGGACTGCCAAAAACATGCAGTACTTC. Translation gives CASSPLGQGTAKNMQYF.

This chain uses TRBV24-1 with TRBJ2-2; D uncertain. This CDR3 region has 14 residues. Per the germline V gene, CDR1 is KGHDR and CDR2 is SFDVKD. V shed 1 base and J shed 7 bases, with 9 bases lying between them. This chain's CDR3 is CATSDFSLIGELFF. In DNA, the CDR3 is TGTGCCACCAGTGATTTTAGTCTAATCGGGGAGCTGTTTTTT.

This clonotype was seen only a few times. The chain recombines TRBV5-1 with TRBJ1-1; D uncertain. V shed 0 bases and J shed 1 base, with 13 bases lying between them. The CDR3 totals 16 residues. Germline-derived CDR1 and CDR2 are SGHRS and YFSETQ. CDR3 loop: CASSLGVQIRNTEAFF. CDR3 in DNA: TGCGCCAGCAGCTTGGGGGTTCAGATACGGAACACTGAAGCTTTCTTT.

The gene calls are TRBV11-2 and TRBJ1-3; D is uncertain. This CDR3 spans 16 amino acids. Germline lookup yields CDR1 SGHAT and CDR2 FQNNGV. V was clipped by 0 bases and J by 0 bases, with 9 bases between them. CDR3 residues: CASSLDLAASGNTIYF. In DNA form, the CDR3 reads TGTGCCAGCAGCTTAGATCTAGCAGCCTCTGGAAACACCATATATTTT.

This clonotype has ten or more counts. The rearrangement links TRBV10-3 to TRBJ2-7, with TRBD2 identical over 11 bases. Germline V lookup: CDR1 ENHRY, CDR2 SYGVKD. There are 12 residues in the CDR3. The V and J ends lost 6 bases and 5 bases, in that order; junction bases with no gene match: 0. CDR3 in DNA: TGTGCCATCAGGACTAGCGGGGACGAGCAGTACTTC. Amino acid sequence: CAIRTSGDEQYF.

A remark on this clonotype: Being one base from a much bigger clone, this may be a read error. The V and J genes are TRBV27 and TRBJ2-5; D not certain. The CDR3 runs 14 residues. Germline V lookup: CDR1 MNHEY, CDR2 SMNVEV (reference sequence). CDR3 loop: CVSSLYPLSETQYF. Written as DNA, the CDR3 is TGTGTCAGCAGTTTATATCCCCTCTCAGAGACCCAGTACTTC.

In this sample, this clonotype turned up many times. The junction and the germline gene differ at one end; a read error may be behind it. The chain recombines TRBV28 with TRBJ1-2; 11 nucleotides agree with TRBD1. The CDR3 runs to 17 residues. Germline V gives CDR1 MDHEN, CDR2 SYDVKM. CDR3 region: CANSFYWRGQGDYGYTF. The CDR3 DNA reads as TGTGCCAACAGTTTTTATTGGAGGGGACAGGGGGACTATGGCTACACCTTC.

This clonotype was observed many times. The chain joins TRBV7-6 to TRBJ1-6, with 11 bases matching TRBD1. CDR1 is SGHVS, CDR2 FNYEAQ, per germline. The ends lost 5 bases at V and 10 bases at J; junction bases unmatched: 16. The CDR3 consists of 18 residues. CDR3: CASSPTARTGGERSPLHF. The CDR3 DNA reads as TGTGCCAGCAGCCCTACCGCTAGGACAGGGGGCGAAAGGTCACCCCTCCACTTT. The whole variable domain, remainder taken from reference TRBV7-6 and TRBJ1-6, is GAGVSQSPRYKVTKRGQDVALRCDPISGHVSLYWYRQALGQGPEFLTYFNYEAQQDKSGLPNDRFSAERPEGSISTLTIQRTEQRDSAMYRCASSPTARTGGERSPLHFGNGTRLTVT.

With respect to this clonotype: One end of the junction fails to match germline, which may point to a read error. The V call is TRBV6-2 or TRBV6-3, the J call TRBJ2-4; 7 nucleotides agree with TRBD1. The CDR3 runs 15 residues. Germline V CDR1 and CDR2: MNHEY, SVGEGT. This CDR3 reads CASSYATGLSNIQYF. The CDR3 bases are TGTGCCAGCAGTTACGCGACAGGGTTAAGCAACATTCAGTACTTT.

This clonotype was observed many times. V usage is TRBV6-1 and J usage is TRBJ2-7; 11 bases agree with TRBD2. The CDR3 has 14 residues. Germline CDR1 is MNHNS and CDR2 is SASEGT. V lost 2 bases, J lost 4 bases, and 1 base stayed unmatched. CDR3 sequence (DNA): TGTGCCAGCAGTGAATGGACTAGCGGGTACGAGCAGTACTTC. Its translation is CASSEWTSGYEQYF.

This chain connects TRBV7-2 to TRBJ1-2; no definite D call. V lost 0 bases and J 6 bases, leaving 17 bases between the germline ends. CDR3 length: 16 residues. CDR1 SGHTA and CDR2 FQGNSA come from the germline V gene. The CDR3 region is CASSLALPNPVDGYTF. Written as DNA, the CDR3 is TGTGCCAGCAGCTTAGCACTGCCGAATCCCGTCGATGGCTACACCTTC.

Note on this clonotype: A much larger clone differs by one base, so this may be a read error. The J gene is TRBJ2-5, the V gene TRBV20-1, with unresolved D. CDR1 is DFQATT and CDR2 is SNEGSKA in the germline V gene (reference sequence). CDR3 length: 14 amino acids. CDR3 amino acids: CSAKRSGVVETQYF. In DNA form, the CDR3 reads TGCAGCGCAAAAAGGTCAGGAGTTGTTGAGACCCAGTACTTC.

The chain links TRBV6-2 or TRBV6-3 to TRBJ2-2; possible D gene TRBD2, 5 bases. Germline-derived CDR1 and CDR2 are MNHEY and SVGEGT. The CDR3 is 13 residues long. V lost 7 bases, J lost 4 bases, and 10 bases lay in between. The CDR3: CASMVAGTGELFF. The CDR3 nucleotides are TGTGCCAGCATGGTGGCGGGCACCGGGGAGCTGTTTTTT.

This clonotype was seen at least ten times. This chain joins TRBV20-1 and TRBJ1-5; TRBD1 matches at 9 bases. Trimming took 7 bases from V and 6 from J; bases not matched to a gene: 7. CDR1 DFQATT and CDR2 SNEGSKA come from the germline V gene (reference sequence). The CDR3 has 13 residues. The CDR3 DNA follows: TGCAGTGTTGCGACAGGGGGAGGTCAGCCCCAGCATTTT. Its translation is CSVATGGGQPQHF.

Concerning this clonotype: A much larger clone lies a single base off, so this may be a read error. The V and J genes are TRBV27 and TRBJ2-7; 7 bases fit TRBD1. This CDR3 is 13 amino acids long. Germline values: CDR1 MNHEY, CDR2 SMNVEV (reference sequence). As DNA, the CDR3 is TGTGCCTGCAGTTTTGGGACAGTCTACGAGCAGTACTTC. Amino acids: CACSFGTVYEQYF.

Ten or more counts support this clonotype. The V gene is TRBV24-1, the J gene TRBJ2-5; weak D call: TRBD2 (5 bases). V was pared by 8 bases and J by 7 bases, with 16 bases between. The germline V gene has CDR1 KGHDR and CDR2 SFDVKD. This CDR3 comprises 13 residues. In DNA form, the CDR3 reads TGTGCCACCAATAGGGCCGAGGGAGCGACCCAGTACTTC. Its protein is CATNRAEGATQYF.